Listed below are T cell receptor beta chains from one sample, sequenced in a study of T cells in Graves' hyperthyroidism and ophthalmopathy. TCRdb reanalysed the multiplex PCR reads using MiXCR and keeps one entry per CDR3 protein. The repertoire holds fewer than 400,000 distinct CDR3 sequences, approximately 15% seen once, with roughly 25% in the top ten. Sequenced sample: blood. Receptor source: a woman aged 18-29 years with Graves' hyperthyroidism that later progressed to Graves' ophthalmopathy. CDR3s include the opening cysteine and the closing phenylalanine or tryptophan. D genes are given only for firm matches.

D gene	V gene	CDR3 protein
TRBD2	TRBV29-1	CSVLLAGGPGEQFF
TRBD2	TRBV6-2/TRBV6-3	CASRRGLAGSQETQYF
-	TRBV18	CASSPDDYEQYF
-	TRBV11-2	CASSPQLGVSEQFF
-	TRBV6-2/TRBV6-3	CASRGWEDADTQYF
-	TRBV28	CASSPLEPGELFF
-	TRBV12-3/TRBV12-4	CASSLGAGIGYGYTF
-	TRBV4-1	CASSQVGRTDTQYF
-	TRBV5-4	CASSPWGISYEQYF
-	TRBV24-1	CATSDLVRLAGKLFF
TRBD2	TRBV5-1	CASTLTSSGDEQFF
TRBD2	TRBV28	CASSHEPTSRQYF
-	TRBV28	CASSFKQGDYTF
TRBD1	TRBV3-1	CASSGDRGREEEKLFF
-	TRBV20-1	CSARGQAYEQYF
-	TRBV2	CASSQGQIGSDEQYF
-	TRBV14	CASSQFTGLGGGEQYF
TRBD1	TRBV6-1	CASSTPWTGGLTDTQYF
TRBD2	TRBV9	CASSEGLAGASGEQYF
-	TRBV4-1	CARLPSGGETQYF
-	TRBV20-1	CSARRLFTEQYF
TRBD1	TRBV7-2	CASRLEAGGVYGYTF
-	TRBV7-2	CASSLGEISYEQYF
TRBD1	TRBV20-1	CSASQGAVDTQYF
-	TRBV3-1	CASSQKLRDTDTQYF
-	TRBV19	CASSMPSGGPGANVLTF
-	TRBV24-1	CATRTKRAAGQPQHF
-	TRBV27	CASSFGPYEKLFF
TRBD1	TRBV20-1	CSARGTGDKGGHFYGYTF
-	TRBV7-2	CASSSEVDGDTQYF
-	TRBV7-2	CASSLELRDGYGYTF
-	TRBV28	CASKGTGRYEQYF
-	TRBV24-1	CATNHGLTNEQFF
-	TRBV29-1	CSPSDGGSSGNTIYF
-	TRBV20-1	CSASGRYGYTF
TRBD2	TRBV6-1	CASSKTSGGRYEQYF
-	TRBV19	CASRYGSQEDREAFF
-	TRBV5-1	CASSLNTGELFF